This TCR beta chain derives from a study of T cell responses to AZD1222 COVID-19 vaccine (dated by TCRdb to the early 2020s). At the level of the whole study: TCR sequencing covered fewer than 250 trial participants: approximately 200 given two doses of AZD1222 and 26 given two doses of MenACWY control vaccine. Trial participants were enrolled by age into 18-55, 56-69 and 70-plus year subgroups, with 148, 28 and 57 TCR-sequenced participants respectively.

Measured from the cysteine to the phenylalanine, the CDR3 is 13 residues long. The retained sequence is limited to the CDR3, 39 bases, with the frame set at the first base. CDR1 is given as GTSNPN and CDR2 as SVGIG, both from the germline V gene (reference sequence). Findings and caveats that apply to the study as a whole: Participants were mostly white British, with more females than males. The authors suggested clonal diversity may have been underestimated. The vaccine-associated CD4 TCRs covered the entire spike protein, and the dominant responses fell in regions 160-218 and 743-854. Reportedly, almost half of the unique spike-specific TCRs recognized epitopes lying outside the regions that are mutated in the B.1.351 and B.1.1.7 variants. The 56-69-year group was small, and its depth increase did not reach significance, likely because of low power. No day 14 peak-response samples were available, so repertoires were characterized only after the peak T cell response. Only a handful of AZD1222 recipients were SARS-CoV-2 seropositive at baseline, limiting conclusions about previously exposed vaccinees. After two AZD1222 doses, spike-specific TCR breadth and depth were significantly higher than at day 0 and than in MenACWY recipients.

The CDR3 regions of human TCRbeta chains were subjected to immunosequencing. On the authors' methods: TCRs in the repertoires were matched against a reference library of SARS-CoV-2-specific TCRs that had been generated with the MIRA antigen-specificity platform. Breadth was defined as the fraction of unique TCRs that were SARS-CoV-2-associated, and depth was defined as the fraction of total T cells that were SARS-CoV-2-associated. Using the MIRA data, every spike-specific TCR was mapped to the spike region that the TCR reacted to and assigned to either a CD4 or a CD8 class. Log10-transformed breadth and depth values were compared by one-way ANOVA with Sidak's multiple comparisons tests. TCRdb obtained this table from immuneACCESS and retained in-frame rearrangements with V and J assigned. These tables miss some clones; where compared with another copy, unresolved V genes account for less than half of the shortfall, and the remainder is unexplained. V and J calls and clone size are those listed in that table; D and trimming were worked out from the DNA. Present in this sample are roughly 160,000 clones, roughly nine tenths of which were seen just once. The top ten constitute 1% to 1.5% of the sample.

Per the publication, the time point label means: about 28 days (+/-7) after the second vaccine dose. Because spike-specific TCR depth and breadth did not differ between the two schedules, AZD1222 recipients who got a second dose at roughly 4 weeks were pooled with those who got a second dose at roughly 12 weeks. Vaccinee samples came from UK trials COV001 and COV002, including a single-blind randomized controlled phase 2/3 trial of AZD1222 (ChAdOx1 nCoV-19) in healthy adults. For TCRbeta chain sequencing, PBMC samples were collected from trial participants at day 0 and at day 28 after the second dose. A single count supports this clone. Its antigen target is currently unknown. The junction departs from germline at one end; a sequencing error may be responsible.

The TCR sequence derives from an adult who received the AZD1222 COVID-19 vaccine. This sample comprised peripheral blood, obtained 28 days after the second AZD1222 dose. In this chain, TRBV30 is recombined with TRBJ1-4, with a weak D call of TRBD1 (5 bases match). The nucleotides read TGTGCCTGGAGTGCTACGTTGACAGCCGAAATTGGGTTT. It translates as CAWSATLTAEIGF.